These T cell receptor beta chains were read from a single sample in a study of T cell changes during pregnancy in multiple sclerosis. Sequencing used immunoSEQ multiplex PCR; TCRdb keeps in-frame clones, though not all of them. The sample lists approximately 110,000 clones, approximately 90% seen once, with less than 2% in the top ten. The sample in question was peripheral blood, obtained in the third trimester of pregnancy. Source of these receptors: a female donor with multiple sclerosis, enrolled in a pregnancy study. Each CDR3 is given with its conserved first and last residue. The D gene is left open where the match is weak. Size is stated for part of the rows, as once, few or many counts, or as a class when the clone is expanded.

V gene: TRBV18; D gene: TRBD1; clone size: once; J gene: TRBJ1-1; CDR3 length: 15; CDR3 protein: CASSPGQGANTEAFF; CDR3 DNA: TGTGCCAGCTCACCAGGCCAGGGGGCGAACACTGAAGCTTTCTTT
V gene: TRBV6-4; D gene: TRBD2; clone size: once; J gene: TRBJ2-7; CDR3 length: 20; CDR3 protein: CASSDPQPLAGGLGRLEQYF; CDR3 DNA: TGTGCCAGCAGTGACCCACAACCCCTAGCGGGGGGGCTGGGGCGGCTCGAGCAGTACTTC
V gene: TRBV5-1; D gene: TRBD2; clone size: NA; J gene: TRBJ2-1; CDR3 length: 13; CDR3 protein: CASSSLADNEQFF; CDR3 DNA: TGCGCCAGCAGCAGCCTAGCGGACAATGAGCAGTTCTTC
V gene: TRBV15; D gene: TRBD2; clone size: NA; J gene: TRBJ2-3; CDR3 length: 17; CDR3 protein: CATSRDLTGGLTDTQYF; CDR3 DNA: TGTGCCACCAGCAGAGATCTGACGGGAGGACTCACAGATACGCAGTATTTT
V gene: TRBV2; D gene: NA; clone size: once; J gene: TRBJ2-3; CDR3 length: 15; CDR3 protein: CASSLLAPSTDTQYF; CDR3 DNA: TGTGCCAGCAGCTTACTAGCACCAAGCACAGATACGCAGTATTTT
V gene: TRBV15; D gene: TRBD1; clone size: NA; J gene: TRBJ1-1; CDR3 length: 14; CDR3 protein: CATSHRGKNTEAFF; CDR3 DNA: TGTGCCACCAGCCACAGGGGAAAAAACACTGAAGCTTTCTTT
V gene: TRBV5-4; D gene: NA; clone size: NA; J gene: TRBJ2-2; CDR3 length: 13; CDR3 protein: CASGPPNTGELFF; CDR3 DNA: TGTGCCAGCGGCCCACCTAACACCGGGGAGCTGTTTTTT
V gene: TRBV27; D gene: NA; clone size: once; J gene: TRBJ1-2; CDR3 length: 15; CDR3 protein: CASSQEGMRNYGYTF; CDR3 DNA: TGTGCCAGCAGCCAGGAGGGGATGAGGAACTATGGCTACACCTTC
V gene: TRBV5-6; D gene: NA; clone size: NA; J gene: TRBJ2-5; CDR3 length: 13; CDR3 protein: CASSLVAVETQYF; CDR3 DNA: TGTGCCAGCAGCTTGGTTGCAGTAGAGACCCAGTACTTC
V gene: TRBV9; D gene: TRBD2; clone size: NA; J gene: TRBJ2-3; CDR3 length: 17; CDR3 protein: CASSVGLAGGYTDTQYF; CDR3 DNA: TGTGCCAGCAGCGTCGGACTAGCGGGGGGTTACACAGATACGCAGTATTTT
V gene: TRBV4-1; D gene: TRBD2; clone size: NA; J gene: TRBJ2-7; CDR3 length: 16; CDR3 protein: CASSQDRWQGGDEQYF; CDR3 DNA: TGCGCCAGCAGCCAAGATCGGTGGCAGGGAGGGGACGAGCAGTACTTC
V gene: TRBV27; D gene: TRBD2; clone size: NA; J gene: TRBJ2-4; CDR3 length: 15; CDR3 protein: CASSVLGLAGDIQYF; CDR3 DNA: TGTGCCAGCAGTGTGCTGGGACTAGCGGGAGACATTCAGTACTTC
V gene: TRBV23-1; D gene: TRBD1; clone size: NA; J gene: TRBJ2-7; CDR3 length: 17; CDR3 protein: CASSLCLRDRGSYEQYF; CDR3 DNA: TGCGCCAGCAGCCTATGCCTCCGGGACAGGGGATCCTACGAGCAGTACTTC
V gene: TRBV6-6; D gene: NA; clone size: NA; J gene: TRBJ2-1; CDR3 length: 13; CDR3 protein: CASSSYRDNEQFF; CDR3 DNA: TGTGCCAGCAGTAGTTACCGCGACAATGAGCAGTTCTTC
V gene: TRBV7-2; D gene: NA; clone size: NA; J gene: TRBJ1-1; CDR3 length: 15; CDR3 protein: CASMPVEGMNTEAFF; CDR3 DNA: TGTGCCAGCATGCCCGTTGAGGGTATGAACACTGAAGCTTTCTTT
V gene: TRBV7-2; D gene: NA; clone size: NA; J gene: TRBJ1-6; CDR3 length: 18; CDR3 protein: CASSHPRMQGSYNSPLHF; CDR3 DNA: TGTGCCAGCAGCCACCCTAGAATGCAGGGCTCCTATAATTCACCCCTCCACTTT
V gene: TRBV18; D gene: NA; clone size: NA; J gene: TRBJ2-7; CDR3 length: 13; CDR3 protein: CASSTVSNYEQYF; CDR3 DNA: TGTGCCAGCTCAACGGTTTCGAACTACGAGCAGTACTTC
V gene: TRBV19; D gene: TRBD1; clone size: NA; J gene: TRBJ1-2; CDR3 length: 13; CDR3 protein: CASSPRTGEGYTF; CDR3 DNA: TGTGCCAGTAGTCCTCGGACAGGGGAGGGCTACACCTTC
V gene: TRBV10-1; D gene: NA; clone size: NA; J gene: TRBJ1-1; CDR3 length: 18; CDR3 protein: CASRGDLGRTTENTEAFF; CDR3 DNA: TGCGCCAGCAGGGGGGATTTAGGGAGGACAACCGAGAACACTGAAGCTTTCTTT
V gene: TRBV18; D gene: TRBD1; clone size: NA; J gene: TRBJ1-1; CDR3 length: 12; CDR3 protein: CATTLGQGEAFF; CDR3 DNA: TGTGCCACTACTTTGGGACAGGGAGAAGCTTTCTTT
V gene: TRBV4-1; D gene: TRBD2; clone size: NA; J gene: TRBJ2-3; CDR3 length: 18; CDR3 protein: CASSQGWGGPQSTDTQYF; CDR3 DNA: TGCGCCAGCAGCCAAGGTTGGGGGGGACCCCAGAGCACAGATACGCAGTATTTT
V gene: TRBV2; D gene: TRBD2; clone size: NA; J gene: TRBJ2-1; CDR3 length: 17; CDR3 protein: CASSEGVGLAVYNEQFF; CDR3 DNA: TGTGCCAGCAGTGAAGGAGTGGGACTAGCGGTTTACAATGAGCAGTTCTTC
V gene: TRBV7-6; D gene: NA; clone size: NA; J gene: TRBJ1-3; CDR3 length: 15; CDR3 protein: CASSSGRGSGNTIYF; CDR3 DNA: TGTGCCAGCAGCTCCGGCAGGGGCTCTGGAAACACCATATATTTT
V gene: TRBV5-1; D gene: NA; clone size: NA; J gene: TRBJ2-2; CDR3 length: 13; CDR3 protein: CASRLLNTGELFF; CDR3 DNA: TGCGCCAGCCGACTTCTGAACACCGGGGAGCTGTTTTTT